Following are 27 T cell receptor beta chains from one sample sequenced in a study of PD-1 blockade in classical Hodgkin lymphoma (dated by TCRdb to the early 2020s). The time point label corresponds to: cycle 4 day 1 (C4D1), after less than 7 weeks of nivolumab. Every trial patient had relapsed after autologous stem cell transplantation, and cohorts A, B and C differed in prior brentuximab vedotin exposure. The library was built by means of the immunoSEQ multiplex PCR assay. This is the immuneACCESS table as TCRdb keeps it, with only in-frame sequences that have V and J called. A part of the clones is gone; compared with another copy, unresolved V genes explain less than half, and the rest is unexplained. This sample has roughly 96,000 clones in its table, and roughly 91% of those were observed once. Clones ranked in the top ten supply roughly 2% of the sample. Here the sequenced sample was peripheral blood mononuclear cells (PBMCs), taken before the fourth cycle of nivolumab. The receptors here all came from a human donor with classical Hodgkin lymphoma.

V usage is TRBV9 and J usage is TRBJ2-1; 12 bases are a match to TRBD2. This CDR3 is 17 amino acids long. CDR1 SGDLS and CDR2 YYNGEE come from the germline V gene. The V and J ends lost 3 bases and 6 bases, in that order; junction bases with no gene match: 10. CDR3 in amino acids: CASSGPPASGRGNEQFF. CDR3 nucleotide sequence: TGTGCCAGCAGCGGACCCCCCGCTAGCGGGAGGGGCAATGAGCAGTTCTTC.

The rearrangement joins TRBV27 to TRBJ1-5, with D possibly being TRBD1 (6 bases). V lost 5 bases and J 3 bases, leaving 11 bases between the germline ends. CDR1 and CDR2 from the germline V gene are MNHEY and SMNVEV (reference sequence). The CDR3 loop spans 14 amino acids. The DNA of the CDR3 is TGTGCCAGCAGTGCCCGGACAGTCAATCAGCCCCAGCATTTT. Translating it yields CASSARTVNQPQHF.

This rearrangement joins TRBV30 to TRBJ2-7; maybe TRBD2 (5 bases). CDR1 and CDR2 from the germline V gene are GTSNPN and SVGIG (reference sequence). The CDR3 extends over 16 amino acids. Trimming stripped 0 bases from V and 5 bases from J, with 20 bases between. CDR3 sequence (DNA): TGTGCCTGGAGTGTACTGTCGACTACCAAAGGGAACGAGCAGTACTTC. Amino acids: CAWSVLSTTKGNEQYF.

This CDR3 is CASWDTTNEKLFF. The CDR3 DNA is TGTGCCAGTTGGGACACAACTAATGAAAAACTGTTTTTT. The chain uses TRBV25-1 and TRBJ1-4; D may be TRBD1 (6 bases). Germline V gene sequence: CDR1 MGHDK, CDR2 SYGVNS. The CDR3 sequence is 13 residues long. The V end was cut by 9 bases, the J end by 0 bases, with 8 bases between.

The V gene is TRBV30, the J gene TRBJ2-7, with 12 bases aligning to TRBD2. Germline-derived CDR1 and CDR2 are GTSNPN and SVGIG (reference sequence). CDR3 length equals 15 residues. The junction had 6 bases not matched to a gene; V was cut back by 2 bases and J by 4 bases. Written as DNA, the CDR3 is TGTGCCTGGAGTCGGACTAGCGGGGCCCCTTACGAGCAGTACTTC. Its protein is CAWSRTSGAPYEQYF.

The rearrangement joins TRBV4-1 to TRBJ2-5; TRBD2 matches 11 bases. The CDR3 is made up of 19 amino acids. Trimming at V came to 3 bases and at J to 4 bases, leaving 16 bases not matched to a gene. The germline CDR1 and CDR2 sequences are MGHRA and YSYEKL. This CDR3 is CASSHGGGSGRAGIETQYF. Here the CDR3 DNA reads TGCGCCAGCAGCCATGGCGGAGGTAGCGGGAGGGCCGGAATAGAGACCCAGTACTTC.

The chain joins TRBV7-9 to TRBJ1-1; maybe TRBD1 (5 bases). Trimming took off 3 bases at V and 1 base at J, with 9 bases between the two ends. CDR3 length equals 14 residues. The germline V gene encodes CDR1 SEHNR and CDR2 FQNEAQ (reference sequence). The CDR3 DNA is TGTGCCAGCAGCTTCGGGGGGTGGAACACTGAAGCTTTCTTT. It yields the protein CASSFGGWNTEAFF.

The V and J genes are TRBV5-1 and TRBJ2-1, with 9 bases identical to TRBD2. The trim removed 2 bases at V and 7 bases at J, leaving 4 bases unmatched. The length of the CDR3 is 14 residues. Germline V gives CDR1 SGHRS, CDR2 YFSETQ. Here the CDR3 reads CASSFSGGGNEQFF. The CDR3 DNA follows: TGCGCCAGCAGCTTTAGCGGGGGAGGTAATGAGCAGTTCTTC.

This chain joins TRBV6-4 and TRBJ2-1; possible D gene TRBD2, 6 bases. In germline, CDR1 is MRHNA, CDR2 SNTAGT. The CDR3 is made up of 15 amino acids. The germline V and J ends were trimmed by 6 bases and 4 bases, with 16 bases remaining between them. The CDR3 region is CASSRGGLSYNEQFF. The DNA for the CDR3 is TGTGCCAGCAGCCGCGGAGGGTTGTCATACAATGAGCAGTTCTTC.

In DNA form, the CDR3 reads TGTGCCAGCAGTGTGATGTGGGACTGGATCTACACTGAAGCTTTCTTT. Protein product: CASSVMWDWIYTEAFF. This chain uses TRBV6-1 with TRBJ1-1, with D possibly TRBD1 on 5 matching bases. The CDR3 covers 16 residues. Germline lookup yields CDR1 MNHNS and CDR2 SASEGT. Trimming left V 4 bases short and J 3 bases short, with 18 bases between.

The count of this clone is one. V gene TRBV5-4 combines with J gene TRBJ2-3; 9 nucleotides agree with TRBD2. This CDR3 comprises 15 residues. The ends lost 2 bases at V and 0 bases at J; junction bases unmatched: 1. Germline CDR1 reads SGHNT; CDR2 reads YYREEE (reference sequence). The CDR3 reads CASSFLAGSTDTQYF. CDR3 DNA: TGTGCCAGCAGCTTCCTAGCGGGGAGCACAGATACGCAGTATTTT.

The chain employs TRBV15 and TRBJ2-5, with 7 bases fitting TRBD2. Losses at the gene ends were 3 bases for V and 3 bases for J; bases not matched to a gene: 10. Germline lookup yields CDR1 LNHNV and CDR2 YYDKDF (reference sequence). This CDR3 is 16 amino acids long. CDR3 sequence: CATSSGNRDYKETQYF. CDR3 in DNA: TGTGCCACCAGCAGCGGGAACCGGGACTACAAAGAGACCCAGTACTTC.

This clone appeared once. The rearrangement joins TRBV11-2 to TRBJ1-2; 8 bases are a match to TRBD1. CDR1 and CDR2 from the germline V gene are SGHAT and FQNNGV. With 5 bases clipped from V and 5 bases from J, the junction kept 7 bases outside the gene matches. The CDR3 length is 14 residues. The CDR3 DNA reads TGTGCCAGCAGCGGTGGACAGGGCGGATATGGCTACACCTTC. It encodes CASSGGQGGYGYTF.

V and J are TRBV7-8 and TRBJ2-3; D unresolved. Deletions cut 7 bases from V and 1 base from J, with 18 bases between. The length of the CDR3 is 16 residues. Germline V gene data show CDR1 as SGHVS and CDR2 as FQNEAQ. CDR3 protein: CASNYMGRSGTDTQYF. CDR3 nucleotides: TGTGCCAGCAACTATATGGGCCGCTCCGGCACAGATACGCAGTATTTT.

This chain uses TRBV6-1 with TRBJ1-5; 8 bases agree with TRBD1. The ends lost 4 bases at V and 14 bases at J; junction bases unmatched: 10. CDR3 length: 13 residues. The germline V gene has CDR1 MNHNS and CDR2 SASEGT. Here the CDR3 DNA reads TGTGCCAGCAGTGGGACAGGGCAAGGTGTAAAGCATTTT. As protein: CASSGTGQGVKHF.

CDR3 residues: CASSIDRQVLGGYTF. The CDR3 nucleotides are TGTGCCAGTAGTATAGATAGGCAAGTCCTGGGAGGCTACACCTTC. V and J are TRBV19 and TRBJ1-2; D gene ambiguous. Germline CDR1 and CDR2: LNHDA and SQIVND (reference sequence). Trimming removed 0 bases from V and 8 bases from J, with 16 bases in between. This CDR3 spans 15 amino acids.

The V gene is TRBV28, the J gene TRBJ2-3; 7 bases agree with TRBD2. Losses at the gene ends were 6 bases for V and 0 bases for J; bases not matched to a gene: 9. The CDR3 consists of 16 residues. Germline assignment: CDR1 MDHEN and CDR2 SYDVKM. The CDR3: CASRPPAAGSTDTQYF. CDR3 sequence (DNA): TGTGCCAGCAGGCCACCGGCAGCGGGAAGCACAGATACGCAGTATTTT.

The V gene is TRBV11-2, the J gene TRBJ1-2; possible D gene TRBD1, 5 bases. The V and J ends lost 4 bases and 0 bases respectively, with 9 bases between them. Germline V gene lookup returns CDR1 SGHAT and CDR2 FQNNGV. This CDR3 contains 14 residues. CDR3 bases: TGTGCCAGCAGCTGGGGGGTAGCTAACTATGGCTACACCTTC. Translation gives CASSWGVANYGYTF.

The V and J genes are TRBV4-1 and TRBJ2-7; a possible D gene is TRBD1 (6 bases). Germline loops: CDR1 MGHRA, CDR2 YSYEKL. V lost 0 bases and J 3 bases, leaving 12 bases between the germline ends. The CDR3 totals 15 residues. CDR3 coding DNA: TGCGCCAGCAGCCAAGATCCTGGACAGTTCTACGAGCAGTACTTC. Its protein is CASSQDPGQFYEQYF.

The chain links TRBV6-6 to TRBJ2-7, with 7 bases lining up with TRBD1. This CDR3 region has 15 residues. J was trimmed by 0 bases and V by 6 bases; bases with no gene match: 8. Germline V gives CDR1 MNHNY, CDR2 SVGAGI (reference sequence). CDR3 sequence reads: CASRSTGLISYEQYF. The CDR3 DNA reads as TGTGCCAGCAGATCGACAGGGTTGATCTCCTACGAGCAGTACTTC.

CDR3 sequence (DNA): TGCGCCAGCAGCCAAGATCAGGGGACCTACGAGCAGTACTTC. It is translated as CASSQDQGTYEQYF. The chain combines TRBV4-1 with TRBJ2-7; D perhaps matches TRBD1 (6 bases). The CDR3 runs to 14 residues. Trimming removed 0 bases from V and 2 bases from J, with 8 bases in between. CDR1 and CDR2 (germline): MGHRA, YSYEKL.

The CDR3: CASRLLGRYGYTF. Here the CDR3 DNA reads TGTGCCAGTAGGCTCCTCGGGAGGTATGGCTACACCTTC. V gene TRBV19 combines with J gene TRBJ1-2; no reliable D call. Germline V CDR1 and CDR2: LNHDA, SQIVND (reference sequence). V was cut by 6 bases and J by 5 bases, with 13 bases left in between. The CDR3 consists of 13 residues.

The gene calls are TRBV29-1 and TRBJ2-1; D possibly corresponds to TRBD1 (5 bases). The CDR3 is 16 residues long. CDR1 is SQVTM, CDR2 ANQGSEA, per germline. V lost 5 bases to trimming and J lost 0 bases, with 17 bases between them. CDR3 loop: CSVPMGRKSSYNEQFF. In DNA, the CDR3 is TGCAGCGTTCCTATGGGGCGGAAAAGCTCCTACAATGAGCAGTTCTTC.

The chain links TRBV5-1 to TRBJ1-2; possible D gene TRBD1, 6 bases. Trimming took off 0 bases at V and 3 bases at J, with 6 bases between the two ends. Per the germline V gene, CDR1 is SGHRS and CDR2 is YFSETQ. CDR3 length: 13 amino acids. CDR3 amino acids: CASSLGQDYGYTF. CDR3 nucleotide sequence: TGCGCCAGCAGCTTGGGACAGGACTATGGCTACACCTTC.

The V call is TRBV28, the J call TRBJ2-3; maybe TRBD1 (7 bases). V was trimmed by 1 base and J by 0 bases, leaving 11 bases between them. CDR1 MDHEN and CDR2 SYDVKM come from the germline V gene. The CDR3 covers 16 residues. CDR3 DNA sequence: TGTGCCAGCAGTTTATCGGCGGGACAGAGCACAGATACGCAGTATTTT. This translates into CASSLSAGQSTDTQYF.

The chain is built from TRBV7-9 and TRBJ1-1, with D tentatively TRBD1 (6 bases). V lost 3 bases and J lost 3, with 11 bases in between. The CDR3 loop spans 14 amino acids. CDR1 SEHNR and CDR2 FQNEAQ come from the germline V gene (reference sequence). The CDR3 DNA follows: TGTGCCAGCAGCTTTGGGGGGGCGGACACTGAAGCTTTCTTT. This translates into CASSFGGADTEAFF.

The rearrangement links TRBV5-1 to TRBJ1-1, with D tentatively TRBD1 (6 bases). CDR3 length: 14 residues. Germline CDR1 is SGHRS and CDR2 is YFSETQ. V was pared by 0 bases and J by 7 bases, with 13 bases between. CDR3 protein: CASSLATGLGEAFF. The CDR3 nucleotides read TGCGCCAGCAGCTTGGCCACAGGGTTGGGTGAAGCTTTCTTT.